Below are 25 T cell receptor beta chains sequenced from a single sample in a study of T cell clones after liver transplantation. The data were produced by immunoSEQ multiplex PCR, yet TCRdb's version contains in-frame clones alone and is incomplete. The sample includes tens of thousands of clones, 80% to 95% of them seen just once. The sample here was CD4+ T cells from blood, taken less than 27 months after liver transplant. These receptors came from a human patient who received a liver transplant. The T cells may come from the graft donor.

V usage is TRBV27 and J usage is TRBJ1-5; the D gene is possibly TRBD1 (5 bases). The germline CDR1 and CDR2 sequences are MNHEY and SMNVEV (reference sequence). V shed 4 bases and J shed 2 bases, with 21 bases lying between them. The CDR3 contains 18 residues. The CDR3 sequence is CASSSRGFGVPGNQPQHF. The CDR3 region has the DNA TGTGCCAGCAGTTCTCGGGGGTTTGGGGTCCCCGGCAATCAGCCCCAGCATTTT.

The V and J genes are TRBV7-3 and TRBJ2-7; 7 bases fit TRBD1. V lost 5 bases and J lost 6; bases outside the gene matches: 7. The CDR3 loop spans 13 amino acids. Germline V gene data show CDR1 as SGHTA and CDR2 as FQGTGA. CDR3 bases: TGTGCCAGCAGCCCCTCAACAGGGGCCGAGCAGTACTTC. Translating it yields CASSPSTGAEQYF.

The rearrangement uses TRBV7-2 and TRBJ2-1; D might be TRBD2 (5 bases). The V end was cut by 1 base, the J end by 5 bases, with 9 bases between. From germline, CDR1 is SGHTA and CDR2 FQGNSA. The CDR3 runs to 14 residues. CDR3 in DNA: TGTGCCAGCAGCTTAGACCTAGCCGACAATGAGCAGTTCTTC. Its translation is CASSLDLADNEQFF.

V is TRBV9 and J is TRBJ2-1; 7 nucleotides match TRBD2. J gave up 1 base and V 1 base, and 5 bases lay outside the gene matches. CDR1 and CDR2 from the germline V gene are SGDLS and YYNGEE. CDR3 size: 16 residues. The CDR3 DNA reads TGTGCCAGCAGCGTACCGGGTAGCGGGTCCTACAATGAGCAGTTCTTC. Its protein is CASSVPGSGSYNEQFF.

V and J are TRBV5-6 and TRBJ1-2; the match to TRBD1 covers 8 bases. With 4 bases clipped from V and 4 bases from J, the junction kept 6 bases outside the gene matches. CDR1 SGHDT and CDR2 YYEEEE come from the germline V gene. The CDR3 consists of 14 residues. The CDR3 DNA is TGTGCCAGCAGCCCCGGACAGGGCGGCTATGGCTACACCTTC. Translating it yields CASSPGQGGYGYTF.

This chain joins TRBV5-1 and TRBJ1-4; D is undetermined. Trimming cost V 4 bases and J 0 bases, with 4 bases left between them. The CDR3 contains 13 residues. Germline CDR1 is SGHRS and CDR2 is YFSETQ. CDR3 in amino acids: CASSIATNEKLFF. CDR3 in DNA: TGCGCCAGCAGCATTGCAACTAATGAAAAACTGTTTTTT. Full variable domain (remainder filled in from reference TRBV5-1 and TRBJ1-4): KAGVTQTPRYLIKTRGQQVTLSCSPISGHRSVSWYQQTPGQGLQFLFEYFSETQRNKGNFPGRFSGRQFSNSRSEMNVSTLELGDSALYLCASSIATNEKLFFGSGTQLSVL.

The V and J genes are TRBV6-1 and TRBJ2-2, with TRBD2 matching over 10 bases. The J segment lost 6 bases and the V segment lost 2 bases, leaving 6 bases of the junction unmatched. CDR1 is MNHNS and CDR2 is SASEGT in the germline V gene. The CDR3 extends over 16 amino acids. DNA of the CDR3: TGTGCCAGCAGTGAATCCACTAGCGGGATCCCCGGGGAGCTGTTTTTT. This codes for CASSESTSGIPGELFF.

The chain joins TRBV4-3 to TRBJ2-1, with 9 nucleotides matching TRBD2. V lost 5 bases to trimming and J lost 7 bases; unmatched junction nucleotides: 15. Germline loops: CDR1 LGHNA, CDR2 YSLEER. The CDR3 contains 17 residues. The CDR3 region has the DNA TGCGCCAGCAGCGGAAGGGTCGCGGGAGGGCCGGGGAATGAGCAGTTCTTC. Translated, it gives CASSGRVAGGPGNEQFF.

The chain links TRBV5-1 to TRBJ1-1; perhaps TRBD1 as D (6 bases). The CDR3 has 13 residues. Germline V gene data show CDR1 as SGHRS and CDR2 as YFSETQ. Trimming removed 5 bases at V and 2 bases at J, with 10 bases between. The CDR3 reads CASRQGRNTEAFF. The CDR3 DNA reads as TGCGCCAGCAGGCAGGGGAGAAACACTGAAGCTTTCTTT.

The table lists this clone with a few counts. This rearrangement joins TRBV2 to TRBJ2-2, with a possible D match to TRBD1 (6 bases). V was pared by 8 bases and J by 5 bases, with 12 bases between. Germline-derived CDR1 and CDR2 are SNHLY and FYNNEI. The CDR3 extends over 13 amino acids. The CDR3 sequence is CASEEQGTGELFF. CDR3 bases: TGTGCCAGCGAAGAACAGGGAACCGGGGAGCTGTTTTTT.

The chain employs TRBV7-9 and TRBJ2-1; 14 nucleotides agree with TRBD2. The CDR3 sequence is 15 residues long. The J segment lost 8 bases and the V segment lost 5 bases, leaving 5 bases of the junction unmatched. Germline V CDR1 and CDR2: SEHNR, FQNEAQ (reference sequence). The DNA of the CDR3 is TGTGCCAGCAGCCCCGGGACTAGCGGGAGAGATGAGCAGTTCTTC. The encoded protein is CASSPGTSGRDEQFF. The variable domain in full, completed from reference TRBV7-9 and TRBJ2-1, reads DTGVSQNPRHKITKRGQNVTFRCDPISEHNRLYWYRQTLGQGPEFLTYFQNEAQLEKSRLLSDRFSAERPKGSFSTLEIQRTEQGDSAMYLCASSPGTSGRDEQFFGPGTRLTVL.

The chain employs TRBV7-2 and TRBJ2-3; D not resolved. Germline CDR1 is SGHTA and CDR2 is FQGNSA. This CDR3 comprises 15 residues. Trimming removed 5 bases at V and 0 bases at J, with 12 bases between. CDR3 bases: TGTGCCAGCAGCCCGCATTTCTCTAGCACAGATACGCAGTATTTT. Its translation: CASSPHFSSTDTQYF.

This clone was recorded once. J is TRBJ1-2 and V is TRBV9; D is ambiguous. There are 13 residues in the CDR3. Germline V gene lookup returns CDR1 SGDLS and CDR2 YYNGEE. Trimming took 0 bases from V and 7 from J, leaving 10 bases between them. In DNA, the CDR3 is TGTGCCAGCAGCGTAGGAGTGGGCGGTGGCTACACCTTC. It codes for CASSVGVGGGYTF.

J is TRBJ1-3 and V is TRBV5-1; possible D gene TRBD1, 6 bases. Trimming cost V 4 bases and J 0 bases, with 14 bases left between them. Per germline, CDR1 SGHRS and CDR2 YFSETQ. CDR3 length: 16 amino acids. The CDR3 loop is CASSRSGAGSGNTIYF. The CDR3 nucleotides read TGCGCCAGCAGCAGATCAGGGGCCGGCTCTGGAAACACCATATATTTT.

The chain carries TRBV6-5 and TRBJ2-5; weak D call: TRBD1 (6 bases). From germline, CDR1 is MNHEY and CDR2 SVGAGI. The V gene lost 5 bases and the J gene lost 4 bases, with 14 bases spanning the gap. This CDR3 comprises 14 residues. CDR3 coding DNA: TGTGCCAGCAGTCTGAGGGGGTTAGGAGAGACCCAGTACTTC. Amino acids: CASSLRGLGETQYF.

This rearrangement joins TRBV28 to TRBJ1-2, with 7 bases aligning to TRBD1. Per germline, CDR1 MDHEN and CDR2 SYDVKM. The CDR3 has 14 residues. V was pared by 6 bases and J by 7 bases, with 11 bases of the junction left unmatched. The CDR3 region is CASRGGQQWSGYTF. CDR3 in DNA: TGTGCCAGCAGGGGGGGACAGCAATGGAGTGGCTACACCTTC.

V usage is TRBV5-1 and J usage is TRBJ1-3; TRBD1 aligns across 7 bases. With 4 bases clipped from V and 3 bases from J, the junction kept 1 base outside the gene matches. The CDR3 is 13 residues long. Germline lookup yields CDR1 SGHRS and CDR2 YFSETQ. This chain's CDR3 is CASSGDSGNTIYF. DNA of the CDR3: TGCGCCAGCAGCGGGGACAGTGGAAACACCATATATTTT.

CDR3 amino acids: CATRQGSIVDTQYF. The CDR3 DNA reads as TGTGCCACACGACAGGGATCAATTGTAGATACGCAGTATTTT. The J gene is TRBJ2-3, the V gene TRBV7-6; the match to TRBD1 covers 7 bases. CDR1 is SGHVS and CDR2 is FNYEAQ in the germline V gene. V lost 10 bases and J lost 5; bases outside the gene matches: 12. CDR3 length equals 14 residues.

About this clone itself: Because the CDR3's place on the DNA is in doubt, the DNA is left out and the CDR3 is given as listed by TCRdb. CDR3 amino acids: CASILAGGYNEQFF. V usage is TRBV6-1 and J usage is TRBJ2-1; the D segment call TRBD2 is taken from the table without a DNA check. Germline lookup yields CDR1 MNHNS and CDR2 SASEGT. Ends included, the CDR3 has 14 residues.

The chain employs TRBV7-3 and TRBJ2-1; 12 bases map to TRBD2. The V gene's germline CDR1 is SGHTA and CDR2 FQGTGA. The V gene end was trimmed by 4 bases and the J gene end by 7 bases; junction bases not matched to a gene: 5. There are 15 residues in the CDR3. The CDR3 coding sequence is TGTGCCAGCAGCTCGACTAGCGGGAGTTTGAATGAGCAGTTCTTC. This gives the protein CASSSTSGSLNEQFF.

V gene TRBV11-2 combines with J gene TRBJ2-3, with TRBD2 identical over 9 bases. V lost 3 bases, J lost 0 bases, and 4 bases stayed unmatched. This CDR3 has 16 residues. Germline CDR1 reads SGHAT; CDR2 reads FQNNGV. Here the CDR3 reads CASSFLAGTSTDTQYF. The CDR3 DNA follows: TGTGCCAGCAGCTTTCTAGCGGGGACTAGCACAGATACGCAGTATTTT. The full variable domain, with the rest looked up from reference TRBV11-2 and TRBJ2-3, is EAGVAQSPRYKIIEKRQSVAFWCNPISGHATLYWYQQILGQGPKLLIQFQNNGVVDDSQLPKDRFSAERLKGVDSTLKIQPAKLEDSAVYLCASSFLAGTSTDTQYFGPGTRLTVL.

V is TRBV9 and J is TRBJ2-5; D gene ambiguous. CDR3 length: 14 amino acids. The V gene lost 0 bases and the J gene lost 1 base, with 7 bases spanning the gap. Per the germline V gene, CDR1 is SGDLS and CDR2 is YYNGEE. CDR3 sequence reads: CASSVGASQETQYF. Written as DNA, the CDR3 is TGTGCCAGCAGCGTAGGGGCTAGCCAAGAGACCCAGTACTTC.

The chain couples TRBV4-3 to TRBJ2-3, with D perhaps being TRBD1 or TRBD2 (5 bases each). This CDR3 is 16 amino acids long. The V gene's germline CDR1 is LGHNA and CDR2 YSLEER. V was cut by 0 bases and J by 2 bases, with 12 bases left in between. The CDR3 protein is CASSQDGTRNTDTQYF. DNA of the CDR3: TGCGCCAGCAGCCAAGACGGGACCAGGAACACAGATACGCAGTATTTT.

The CDR3 DNA reads as TGTGCCAGCAGTCTAGCGGCCGAGACGCAGTATTTT. Translated: CASSLAAETQYF. V gene TRBV2 combines with J gene TRBJ2-3, with 7 positions matching TRBD2. Germline CDR1 SNHLY, CDR2 FYNNEI. The CDR3 loop spans 12 amino acids. The V and J ends lost 5 bases and 9 bases, in that order; junction bases with no gene match: 5.

The rearrangement uses TRBV18 and TRBJ1-5; 8 bases line up with TRBD1. Germline V gene sequence: CDR1 KGHSH, CDR2 LQKENI. The CDR3 consists of 15 residues. Trimming cost V 6 bases and J 7 bases; bases outside gene matches: 11. CDR3 in amino acids: CASSLGQGLGQPQHF. CDR3 DNA: TGTGCCAGCTCCCTTGGACAGGGTCTAGGCCAGCCCCAGCATTTT.